The entry that follows covers one T cell receptor beta chain sequence. This clonotype was counted between two and nine times. What antigen it recognizes has not been identified. Base qualities were left out, and no much larger clone turns up one base away. The roughly 42 donors, aged roughly 6 to 90 years, were systemically healthy Caucasian individuals from Russia. Each donor gave ten milliliters of peripheral blood, collected into EDTA-treated Vacutainer tubes. Ficoll-Paque density-gradient centrifugation was used to isolate PBMCs, with at least 6 million obtained per sample. Total RNA, at least 6 micrograms per sample, was extracted from PBMCs with Trizol reagent. For every donor, flow cytometry on a PBMC aliquot measured the percentage of naive CD45RAhigh/CD27high T cells. The sample belongs to a study of blood T cells in healthy people across ages (dated by TCRdb to about 2015). Broadly, across the study: In model experiments, roughly one uniquely barcoded TCR beta cDNA molecule per two T cells was captured by template switching. The donors were split into four age groups: young (average about 15 years), middle-aged (roughly 39), aged (over 55) and long-lived (approximately 80). Using deep sequencing normalized with unique cDNA molecular identifiers, the study measured how TCR beta repertoire diversity changes with age. For two donors (one aged 18 to 30 and one aged 80 or older), the study analyzed two additional independent replicas of 1 million unique cDNA reads from the same blood draw. Paper-wide results and their limitations: A strong correlation was found between observed TCR beta diversity and the percentage of naive T cells measured by flow cytometry. Compared with the aged group, the long-lived group had more naive CD4+ T cells, fewer expanded clones and increased TCR diversity, suggesting age selection. Observed TCR beta diversity per million T cells fell roughly linearly with age, and a significant reduction was already apparent by age about 38. Donor CMV infection status was unknown, potentially confounding age-related changes in expanded clonotypes. Since profiling was done on bulk unsorted PBMCs, naive and antigen-experienced compartments could not be conclusively compared. Estimates of total diversity based on one million sequenced T cells were regarded as lower bounds and as underestimates.

In the germline V gene, CDR1 corresponds to SNHLY and CDR2 to FYNNEI. V ends up 11 bases short and J 7 bases short, with an unmatched junction base count of 14. The CDR3 goes from the cysteine to the phenylalanine over 14 residues. Only the CDR3 DNA is retained, 42 bases long and in frame from the first base. Library generation was performed with 5' RACE. Instrument used: Illumina HiSeq 2500. The second PCR ran for roughly 7 to 12 cycles and used a J-beta primer mix along with a sample-barcoded 5' primer. A unique molecular identifier was introduced onto each TCR beta cDNA molecule by a template-switch 5' adaptor carrying 12 random nucleotides. Each sample yielded at least 3 million CDR3-containing paired-end reads. The Mint cDNA synthesis kit, primed by a TRBC-specific oligonucleotide, was used to synthesize first-strand cDNA from all RNA. Following uracil-DNA glycosylase treatment, all cDNA underwent a first 18-cycle PCR with the universal primers M1SS and BC2_uni_R. The original methods were these. For normalization, 1 million high-quality reads were randomly selected from each sample, with every read carrying a distinct molecular identifier. Instead of being binned into consensus sequences, reads with shared molecular identifiers were discarded. MiTCR, set to a Q25 quality threshold and the strictest error-elimination algorithm, was used for CDR3 identification, clonotype clustering and error correction. A nonparametric unseen species model using Euler transformation provided a lower-bound estimate of total TCR beta diversity. TCRdb redid the processing of the public reads, applying fastp at Q25 and MiXCR, and retained in-frame beta chains. A single entry per CDR3 protein holds the most common genes and DNA from its merged rows. These V and J calls originate from TCRdb's pipeline instead of the authors' own analysis. In this sample the table shows around 1,000,000 distinct CDR3 sequences, roughly 24% of which occur a single time. Together, the top ten hold around 0.75% of the sample.

This sample also belongs to another study, concerning T cells of mothers and their children. From that second study: The donors were nine systemically healthy Caucasian individuals, made up of three mothers and their six children. cDNA synthesis used all of the extracted RNA, with 1.5 ug of RNA in each 15 ul reaction. In the second PCR, sample barcodes and 2-4 random nucleotides were introduced via the M1S primer. Over 8.5 million TCR beta CDR3 reads were obtained for each mother, and 2.7 million or so reads were obtained for each child. In both related and unrelated pairs, thymic selection shapes the output of TCR recombination in a similar way, with inherited differences having only a minor effect. Normalized repertoire overlap was always found to be slightly, but never significantly, higher in related mother-child pairs than in unrelated mother-child pairs. Persistent microchimeric T cell clones were not detected, at a sensitivity of about 100 clones per million clonotypes. In the study, deep NGS was used to compare the TCR beta repertoires of mothers and children, and features distinguishing related mother-child pairs from unrelated individuals were sought. The mean age was roughly 36 +/- 4 years for the mothers and around 11 +/- 4 years for the children. Libraries were sequenced on Illumina HiSeq 2000 with 100+100 nt paired-end reads after adapter ligation with NEBNext reagents. Mother and child libraries were prepared a month apart and sequenced in separate runs to prevent cross-contamination. For each donor, somewhere between roughly 450,000 and 2,000,000 distinct TCR beta clonotypes were identified. Naive TCR beta clonotypes were estimated from low-frequency clonotypes matched to each donor's FACS-determined naive share, without sorting.

The TCR sequence derives from a girl aged 2 to 10 in good health. Recombination connected TRBV2 to TRBJ1-2, and 9 bases in between align with TRBD1. The sequenced sample consisted of blood. The CDR3 corresponds to CAGGSSTGGFGYTF. The nucleotide sequence is given as TGTGCCGGGGGGTCTAGCACAGGGGGCTTTGGCTACACCTTC. The entire variable domain, with the stretches around the CDR3 drawn from the reference TRBV2 and TRBJ1-2 proteins, is EPEVTQTPSHQVTQMGQEVILRCVPISNHLYFYWYRQILGQKVEFLVSFYNNEISEKSEIFDDQFSVERPDGSNFTLKIRSTKLEDSAMYFCAGGSSTGGFGYTFGSGTRLTVV.